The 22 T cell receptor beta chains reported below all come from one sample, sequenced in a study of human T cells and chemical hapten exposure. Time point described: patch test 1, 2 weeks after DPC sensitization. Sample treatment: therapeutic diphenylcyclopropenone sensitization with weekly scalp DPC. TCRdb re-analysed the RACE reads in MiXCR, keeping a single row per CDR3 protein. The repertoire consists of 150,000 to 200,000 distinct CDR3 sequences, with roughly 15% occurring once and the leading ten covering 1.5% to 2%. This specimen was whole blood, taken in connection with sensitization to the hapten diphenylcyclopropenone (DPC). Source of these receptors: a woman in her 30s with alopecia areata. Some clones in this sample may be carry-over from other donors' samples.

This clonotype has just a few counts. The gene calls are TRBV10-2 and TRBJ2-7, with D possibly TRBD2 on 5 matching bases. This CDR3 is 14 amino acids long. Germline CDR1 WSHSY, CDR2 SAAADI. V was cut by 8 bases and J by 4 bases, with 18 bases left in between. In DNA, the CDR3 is TGCGCCAGCTTAAACCCCGGAGGCGGGTACGAGCAGTACTTC. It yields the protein CASLNPGGGYEQYF.

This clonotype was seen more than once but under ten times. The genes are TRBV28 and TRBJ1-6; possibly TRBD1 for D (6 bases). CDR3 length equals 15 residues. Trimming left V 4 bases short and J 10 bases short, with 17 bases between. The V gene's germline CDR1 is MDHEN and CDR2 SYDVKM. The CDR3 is CASSSPTGLGSPLHF. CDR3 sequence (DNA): TGTGCCAGCAGTTCGCCTACAGGGTTAGGATCACCCCTCCACTTT.

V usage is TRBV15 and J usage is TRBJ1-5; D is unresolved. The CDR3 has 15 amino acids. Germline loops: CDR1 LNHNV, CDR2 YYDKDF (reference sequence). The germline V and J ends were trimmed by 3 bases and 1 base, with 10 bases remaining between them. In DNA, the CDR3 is TGTGCCACCAGCAGGTATGGGGTAAGCAATCAGCCCCAGCATTTT. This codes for CATSRYGVSNQPQHF.

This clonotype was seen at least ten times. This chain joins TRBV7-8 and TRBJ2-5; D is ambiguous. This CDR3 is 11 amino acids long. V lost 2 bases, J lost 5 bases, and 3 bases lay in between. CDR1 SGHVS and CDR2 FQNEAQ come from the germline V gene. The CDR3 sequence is CASSLTETQYF. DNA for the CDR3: TGTGCCAGCAGCTTAACGGAGACCCAGTACTTC.

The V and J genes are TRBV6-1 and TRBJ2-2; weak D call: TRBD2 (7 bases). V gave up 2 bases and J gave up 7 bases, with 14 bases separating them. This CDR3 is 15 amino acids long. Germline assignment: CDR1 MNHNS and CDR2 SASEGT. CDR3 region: CASSESGGDGGELFF. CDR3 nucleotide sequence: TGTGCCAGCAGTGAATCGGGGGGCGACGGCGGGGAGCTGTTTTTT.

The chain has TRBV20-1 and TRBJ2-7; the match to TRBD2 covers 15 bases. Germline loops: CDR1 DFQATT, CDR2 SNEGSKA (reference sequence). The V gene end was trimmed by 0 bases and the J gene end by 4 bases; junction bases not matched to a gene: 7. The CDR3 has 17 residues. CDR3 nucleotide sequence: TGCAGTGCTAGAGATCGGGGGACTAGCGGGAGGTCATACGAGCAGTACTTC. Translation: CSARDRGTSGRSYEQYF.

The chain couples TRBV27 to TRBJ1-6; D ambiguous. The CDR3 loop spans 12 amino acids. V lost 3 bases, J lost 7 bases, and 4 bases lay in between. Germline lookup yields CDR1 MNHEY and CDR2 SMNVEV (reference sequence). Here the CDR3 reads CASSFVNSPLHF. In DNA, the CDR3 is TGTGCCAGCAGTTTCGTGAATTCACCCCTCCACTTT.

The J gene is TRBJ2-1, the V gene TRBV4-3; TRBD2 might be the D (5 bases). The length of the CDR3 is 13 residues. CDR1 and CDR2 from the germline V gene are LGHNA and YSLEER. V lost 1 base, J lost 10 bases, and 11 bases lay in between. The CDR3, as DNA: TGCGCCAGCAGCCAAGTTTCCCCGGGGGAGCAGTTCTTC. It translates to CASSQVSPGEQFF.

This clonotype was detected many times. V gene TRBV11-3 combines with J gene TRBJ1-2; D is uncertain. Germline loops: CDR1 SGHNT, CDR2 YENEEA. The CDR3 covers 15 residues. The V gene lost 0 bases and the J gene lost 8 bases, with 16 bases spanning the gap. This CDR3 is CASSLDRWAFGGYTF. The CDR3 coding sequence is TGTGCCAGCAGCTTAGATCGGTGGGCTTTTGGGGGCTACACCTTC. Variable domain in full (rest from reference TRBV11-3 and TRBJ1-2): EAGVVQSPRYKIIEKKQPVAFWCNPISGHNTLYWYLQNLGQGPELLIRYENEEAVDDSQLPKDRFSAERLKGVDSTLKIQPAELGDSAVYLCASSLDRWAFGGYTFGSGTRLTVV.

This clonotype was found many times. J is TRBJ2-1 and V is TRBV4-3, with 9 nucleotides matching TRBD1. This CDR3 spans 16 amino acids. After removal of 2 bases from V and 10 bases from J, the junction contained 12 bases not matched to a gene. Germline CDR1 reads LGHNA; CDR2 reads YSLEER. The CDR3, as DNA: TGCGCCAGCAGCCAAATGGGACAGGGATACCCGAGGGAGCAGTTCTTC. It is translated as CASSQMGQGYPREQFF.

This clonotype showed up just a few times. This CDR3 is CASSLEGAGELFF. As DNA, the CDR3 is TGTGCCAGCAGTTTAGAAGGGGCGGGGGAGCTGTTTTTT. This chain links TRBV12-3 or TRBV12-4 with TRBJ2-2; tentatively, D is TRBD1 (5 bases). V gave up 1 base and J gave up 8 bases, with 8 bases separating them. There are 13 residues in the CDR3.

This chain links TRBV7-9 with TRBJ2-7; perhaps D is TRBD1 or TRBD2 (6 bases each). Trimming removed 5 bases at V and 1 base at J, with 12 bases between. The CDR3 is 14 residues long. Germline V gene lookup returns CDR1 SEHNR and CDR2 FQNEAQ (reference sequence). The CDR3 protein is CASSRQEGSYEQYF. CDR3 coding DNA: TGTGCCAGCAGCCGACAGGAGGGGTCCTACGAGCAGTACTTC.

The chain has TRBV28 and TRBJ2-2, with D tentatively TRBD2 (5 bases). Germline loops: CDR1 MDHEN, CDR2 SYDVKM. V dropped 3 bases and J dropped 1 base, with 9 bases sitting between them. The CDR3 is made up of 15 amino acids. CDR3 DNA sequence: TGTGCCAGCAGTTTTGGCGGGCGGAACACCGGGGAGCTGTTTTTT. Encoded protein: CASSFGGRNTGELFF.

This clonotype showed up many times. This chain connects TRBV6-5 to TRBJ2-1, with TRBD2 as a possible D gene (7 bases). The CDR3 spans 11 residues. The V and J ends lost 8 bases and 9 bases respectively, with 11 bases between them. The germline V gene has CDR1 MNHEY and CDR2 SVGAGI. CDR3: CASQGRGEQFF. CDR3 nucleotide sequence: TGTGCCAGCCAGGGGAGGGGTGAGCAGTTCTTC.

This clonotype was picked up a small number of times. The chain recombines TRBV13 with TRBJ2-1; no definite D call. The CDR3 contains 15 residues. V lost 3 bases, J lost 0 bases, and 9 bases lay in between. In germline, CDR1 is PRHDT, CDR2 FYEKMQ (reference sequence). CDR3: CASSFDERSYNEQFF. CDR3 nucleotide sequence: TGTGCCAGCAGCTTTGACGAGCGCTCCTACAATGAGCAGTTCTTC.

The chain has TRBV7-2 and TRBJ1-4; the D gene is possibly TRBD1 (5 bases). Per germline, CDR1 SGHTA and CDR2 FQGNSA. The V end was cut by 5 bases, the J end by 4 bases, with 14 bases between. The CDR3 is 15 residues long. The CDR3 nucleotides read TGTGCCAGCAGCCCCCCCGGGGGTAATAATGAAAAACTGTTTTTT. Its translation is CASSPPGGNNEKLFF.

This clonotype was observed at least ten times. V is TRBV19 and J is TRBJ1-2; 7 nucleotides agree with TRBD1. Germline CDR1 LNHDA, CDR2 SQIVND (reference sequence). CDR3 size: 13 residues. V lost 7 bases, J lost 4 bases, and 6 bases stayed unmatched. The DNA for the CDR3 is TGTGCCAGTAATACAGGGGCCTCCTATGGCTACACCTTC. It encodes CASNTGASYGYTF.

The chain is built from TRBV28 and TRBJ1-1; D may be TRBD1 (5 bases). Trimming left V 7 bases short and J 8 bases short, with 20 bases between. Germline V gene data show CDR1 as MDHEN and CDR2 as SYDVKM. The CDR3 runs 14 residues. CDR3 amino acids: CASTSLWGLGEAFF. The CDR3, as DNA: TGTGCCAGCACAAGTTTATGGGGGTTGGGGGAAGCTTTCTTT.

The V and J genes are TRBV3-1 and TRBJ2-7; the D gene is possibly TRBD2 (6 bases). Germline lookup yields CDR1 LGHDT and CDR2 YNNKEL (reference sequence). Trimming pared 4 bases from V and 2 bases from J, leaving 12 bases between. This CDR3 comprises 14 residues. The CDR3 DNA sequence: TGTGCCAGCAGCCGAGCGGGCCTTCCCTACGAGCAGTACTTC. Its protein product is CASSRAGLPYEQYF.

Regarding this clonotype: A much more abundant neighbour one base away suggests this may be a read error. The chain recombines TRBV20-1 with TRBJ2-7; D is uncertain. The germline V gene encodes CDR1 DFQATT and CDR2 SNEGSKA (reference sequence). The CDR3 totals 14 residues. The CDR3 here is CIARRVGPYYEQYF. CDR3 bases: TGCATTGCTAGAAGGGTCGGACCCTATTACGAGCAGTACTTC.

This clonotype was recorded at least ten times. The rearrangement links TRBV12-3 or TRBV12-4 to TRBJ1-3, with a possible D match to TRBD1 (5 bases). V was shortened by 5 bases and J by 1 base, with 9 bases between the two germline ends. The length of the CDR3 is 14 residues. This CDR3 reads CASSEQESGNTIYF. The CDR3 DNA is TGTGCCAGCAGTGAACAGGAATCTGGAAACACCATATATTTT.

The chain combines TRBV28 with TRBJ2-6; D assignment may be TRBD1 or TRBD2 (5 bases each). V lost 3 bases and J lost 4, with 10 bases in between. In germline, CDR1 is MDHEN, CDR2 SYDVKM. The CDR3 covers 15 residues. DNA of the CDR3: TGTGCCAGCAGTTTTACGGGGACCGGGGCCAACGTCCTGACTTTC. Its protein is CASSFTGTGANVLTF.